These 18 T cell receptor beta chains were all obtained from the same sample, sequenced in a study of blood T cell repertoires in COVID-19. Only in-frame clones appear in the TCRdb table, and some are missing; sequencing was by immunoSEQ multiplex PCR. The sample contains around 76,000 clones, approximately 85% of which appear only once. Input material: peripheral blood. Every receptor here comes from a man older than 75 with acute or convalescent COVID-19.

The rearrangement uses TRBV6-5 and TRBJ2-7; 8 bases agree with TRBD1. Per germline, CDR1 MNHEY and CDR2 SVGAGI. The V segment lost 8 bases and the J segment 4 bases; nucleotides outside the gene matches: 4. The CDR3 is 12 amino acids. The DNA for the CDR3 is TGTGCCAGCCGACGACAGGGGTACGAGCAGTACTTC. This gives the protein CASRRQGYEQYF.

The CDR3 coding sequence is TGTGCCAGCAGCGGGGGACAGGGTCATCAGCCCCAGCATTTT. It encodes CASSGGQGHQPQHF. The chain links TRBV5-6 to TRBJ1-5, with TRBD1 identical over 9 bases. Germline V gene sequence: CDR1 SGHDT, CDR2 YYEEEE. V trimming: 4 bases; J trimming: 5 bases; junction bases outside the gene matches: 4. The CDR3 loop spans 14 amino acids.

This chain joins TRBV9 and TRBJ2-5; TRBD2 matches 10 bases. Unmatched junction bases numbered 8, after V lost 4 bases and J lost 2 bases. CDR1 is SGDLS, CDR2 YYNGEE, per germline. The CDR3 runs 16 residues. CDR3 DNA sequence: TGTGCCAGCAGCCCCTCTAGCGGGGGCAATCAAGAGACCCAGTACTTC. Translating it yields CASSPSSGGNQETQYF. Variable domain in full (rest from reference TRBV9 and TRBJ2-5): DSGVTQTPKHLITATGQRVTLRCSPRSGDLSVYWYQQSLDQGLQFLIQYYNGEERAKGNILERFSAQQFPDLHSELNLSSLELGDSALYFCASSPSSGGNQETQYFGPGTRLLVL.

This chain links TRBV24-1 with TRBJ2-2, with TRBD2 identical over 7 bases. This CDR3 spans 16 amino acids. The germline V gene encodes CDR1 KGHDR and CDR2 SFDVKD. V lost 2 bases and J lost 5; bases outside the gene matches: 7. Here the CDR3 reads CATSDWSGGGTGELFF. The CDR3, as DNA: TGTGCCACCAGTGATTGGTCCGGGGGAGGGACCGGGGAGCTGTTTTTT.

V gene TRBV19 combines with J gene TRBJ2-1; 7 nucleotides match TRBD1. Germline trimming cut 6 bases from V and 7 bases from J; bases unmatched to any gene: 3. Germline V lookup: CDR1 LNHDA, CDR2 SQIVND (reference sequence). This CDR3 is built from 12 residues. The CDR3 here is CASRQGENEQFF. Here the CDR3 DNA reads TGTGCCAGTAGGCAGGGGGAGAATGAGCAGTTCTTC. The full variable domain, its missing parts supplied by reference TRBV19 and TRBJ2-1, is DGGITQSPKYLFRKEGQNVTLSCEQNLNHDAMYWYRQDPGQGLRLIYYSQIVNDFQKGDIAEGYSVSREKKESFPLTVTSAQKNPTAFYLCASRQGENEQFFGPGTRLTVL.

The V and J genes are TRBV28 and TRBJ1-2, with 7 bases fitting TRBD1. CDR1 and CDR2 from the germline V gene are MDHEN and SYDVKM. J gave up 8 bases and V 7 bases, and 10 bases lay outside the gene matches. The CDR3 is 13 residues long. The CDR3 spells CASTATGMDGYTF. CDR3 bases: TGTGCCAGCACTGCGACAGGGATGGACGGCTACACCTTC.

This clone was picked up one time. This chain uses TRBV7-8 with TRBJ1-2, with TRBD1 matching over 7 bases. The length of the CDR3 is 14 residues. After removal of 2 bases from V and 7 bases from J, the junction contained 7 bases not matched to a gene. Germline CDR1 reads SGHVS; CDR2 reads FQNEAQ. The CDR3 loop reads CASSLIRSGGGYTF. The DNA for the CDR3 is TGTGCCAGCAGCTTAATCCGGTCAGGGGGTGGCTACACCTTC.

Written as DNA, the CDR3 is TGTGCCAGCAGGGGGACAATTTCCTCACCCCTCCACTTT. Translated: CASRGTISSPLHF. The J gene is TRBJ1-6, the V gene TRBV2, with D tentatively TRBD1 (6 bases). The CDR3 consists of 13 residues. Germline assignment: CDR1 SNHLY and CDR2 FYNNEI. Trimming removed 6 bases from V and 10 bases from J, with 13 bases in between.

The chain links TRBV9 to TRBJ2-5, with 9 bases that match TRBD2. V shed 0 bases, J shed 3 bases, and the junction held 3 bases outside the gene matches. The V gene's germline CDR1 is SGDLS and CDR2 YYNGEE. This CDR3 contains 15 residues. The CDR3 here is CASSVGLAAKETQYF. The CDR3 DNA reads as TGTGCCAGCAGCGTAGGACTAGCGGCGAAAGAGACCCAGTACTTC.

The J gene is TRBJ1-1, the V gene TRBV6-2 or TRBV6-3; TRBD1 matches at 10 bases. This CDR3 is 15 amino acids long. Germline V gene data show CDR1 as MNHEY and CDR2 as SVGEGT. With 5 bases clipped from V and 1 base from J, the junction kept 4 bases outside the gene matches. CDR3 coding DNA: TGTGCCAGCAGTCGCCGGGACAGGGGGAACACTGAAGCTTTCTTT. Amino acids: CASSRRDRGNTEAFF.

The chain has TRBV7-2 and TRBJ1-3; D is possibly TRBD1 (6 bases). This CDR3 has 16 residues. Germline loops: CDR1 SGHTA, CDR2 FQGNSA. Trimming left V 5 bases short and J 0 bases short, with 14 bases between. The DNA of the CDR3 is TGTGCCAGCAGCATTGCGACAGGACTCTCTGGAAACACCATATATTTT. The encoded protein is CASSIATGLSGNTIYF. Full variable domain (outside the CDR3, taken from reference TRBV7-2 and TRBJ1-3): GAGVSQSPSNKVTEKGKDVELRCDPISGHTALYWYRQSLGQGLEFLIYFQGNSAPDKSGLPSDRFSAERTGGSVSTLTIQRTQQEDSAVYLCASSIATGLSGNTIYFGEGSWLTVV.

The genes are TRBV14 and TRBJ2-5, with D possibly matching TRBD1 (5 bases). V gave up 2 bases and J gave up 0 bases, with 7 bases separating them. This CDR3 has 14 residues. Germline CDR1 SGHDN, CDR2 FVKESK. The CDR3 DNA sequence: TGTGCCAGCAGCCAATACAGGAACCAAGAGACCCAGTACTTC. Its translation is CASSQYRNQETQYF.

This clone occurred once. The CDR3 DNA is TGTGCCATCAGTACGGGACTAGCGGGGGGGACAGATACGCAGTATTTT. The encoded protein is CAISTGLAGGTDTQYF. The chain recombines TRBV10-3 with TRBJ2-3; 16 positions match TRBD2. The V gene's germline CDR1 is ENHRY and CDR2 SYGVKD. CDR3 length: 16 residues. V trimming: 5 bases; J trimming: 3 bases; junction bases outside the gene matches: 2.

In this sample, this clone is medium-sized (0.01 to 0.1%). The CDR3, as DNA: TGTGCCAGCAGCGTAGCTCCCTCTTTGACAGGAGTGACCTACGAGCAGTACTTC. Its translation is CASSVAPSLTGVTYEQYF. V gene TRBV9 combines with J gene TRBJ2-7; tentative D call: TRBD1 (6 bases). CDR3 length: 18 residues. Trimming cost V 0 bases and J 2 bases, with 21 bases left between them. Looked up from germline, CDR1 is SGDLS and CDR2 is YYNGEE.

This clone was observed a few times. This rearrangement joins TRBV7-9 to TRBJ2-2; 8 nucleotides align to TRBD1. V shed 2 bases and J 6 bases; nucleotides not matched to a gene: 2. Germline V CDR1 and CDR2: SEHNR, FQNEAQ (reference sequence). CDR3 length equals 14 residues. CDR3 nucleotide sequence: TGTGCCAGCAGCTTACAACAGGGGGCCGGGGAGCTGTTTTTT. Translated, it gives CASSLQQGAGELFF.

The chain links TRBV28 to TRBJ2-2, with TRBD1 matching 8 bases. CDR1 MDHEN and CDR2 SYDVKM come from the germline V gene. Trimming at V came to 4 bases and at J to 0 bases, leaving 1 base not matched to a gene. The CDR3 covers 15 residues. The CDR3 protein is CASSSTGANTGELFF. The CDR3 bases are TGTGCCAGCAGTTCGACAGGGGCGAACACCGGGGAGCTGTTTTTT.

V usage is TRBV19 and J usage is TRBJ2-1; 9 bases agree with TRBD2. J lost 8 bases, V lost 6 bases, and 11 bases had no gene match. Looked up from germline, CDR1 is LNHDA and CDR2 is SQIVND (reference sequence). This CDR3 contains 15 residues. In DNA form, the CDR3 reads TGTGCCAGTAGCCCCCCAGCGGGAGGTGGGTATGAGCAGTTCTTC. It encodes CASSPPAGGGYEQFF.

The V call is TRBV4-3, the J call TRBJ2-7; 7 bases line up with TRBD1. This CDR3 comprises 14 residues. CDR1 and CDR2 (germline): LGHNA, YSLEER. V was clipped by 2 bases and J by 3 bases; unmatched bases: 4. The CDR3 coding sequence is TGCGCCAGCAGCCAACCGGGACAGAACTACGAGCAGTACTTC. Protein product: CASSQPGQNYEQYF.